This T cell receptor (beta chain) emerged from a study of blood T cells in healthy people across ages. Whole-study results and caveats: Donors of long life had a larger count of naive CD4+ cells and greater diversity than aged donors.

It was with a sample-barcoded 5' primer and a J-beta primer mix that a second PCR of roughly 7 to 12 cycles was run. Each of the cDNA molecules was tagged by a template-switch adaptor with 12 random nucleotides. TCRdb fed the 5' RACE reads into MiXCR, producing one record per CDR3 protein. The sample has around 1.7 million distinct CDR3 sequences; 28% are singletons. In its sample, this clonotype was seen a few times. Its target is not known. The study recruited healthy Caucasian donors from Russia who were aged about 6 to 95. Every participating donor contributed about 10 milliliters of peripheral blood through a draw. V dropped 3 bases and J dropped 7 bases, with 19 bases sitting between them. This CDR3 is built from 14 residues. Germline V CDR1 and CDR2: DFQATT, SNEGSKA (reference sequence).

This rearrangement joins TRBV20-1 to TRBJ2-7, with D possibly matching TRBD2 (5 bases). This sequence was found in a woman aged 30 to 39 in good health. The sample was blood. CDR3 in DNA: TGCAGTGCTAGTAGCGAGACGACGGTGAGGGAGCAGTACTTC. Translation gives CSASSETTVREQYF.